This is a list of T cell receptor beta chains from one sample in a study of blood T cell repertoires in COVID-19. The method was immunoSEQ multiplex PCR; TCRdb's version includes in-frame clones alone and lacks a portion of them. The sample yields hundreds of thousands of clones, roughly nine tenths seen once. The sample was peripheral blood. Receptor source: a young woman with COVID-19, enrolled during active disease. Each CDR3 is given with its conserved first and last residue. Each record gives: clone size, V gene, J gene, D gene, CDR3 DNA, CDR3 protein. D genes are given only for firm matches. Size values are once, few and many counts, or a class for expanded clones, and some rows have none.

-,TRBV7-2,TRBJ1-5,TRBD1,TGTGCCAGCAGCGACAGGGTAAATCAGCCCCAGCATTTT,CASSDRVNQPQHF
-,TRBV6-5,TRBJ1-3,-,TGTGCCAGCAGTTACAGAGGCAGGGCTGGAAACACCATATATTTT,CASSYRGRAGNTIYF
-,TRBV5-1,TRBJ1-3,TRBD1,TGCGCCAGCAGCGGCGGACAGGGGGCAACTGCTGGAAACACCATATATTTT,CASSGGQGATAGNTIYF
-,TRBV27,TRBJ1-2,-,TGTGCCAGCAGCCAAGGGGGGGGCGGCTACACCTTC,CASSQGGGGYTF
-,TRBV7-9,TRBJ1-4,TRBD1,TGTGCCAGCAGCATGGGACAGGGTCCAAGGGAAAAACTGTTTTTT,CASSMGQGPREKLFF
once,TRBV27,TRBJ2-2,-,TGTGCCAGCAGTCCTAGTTTGACCGGGGAGCTGTTTTTT,CASSPSLTGELFF
-,TRBV2,TRBJ1-2,TRBD1,TGTGCCAGCAGTGAGAGACAGGGTGGCGGCTACACCTTC,CASSERQGGGYTF
-,TRBV5-1,TRBJ1-1,-,TGCGCCAGCAGGAGGACAGTGGACACTGAAGCTTTCTTT,CASRRTVDTEAFF
-,TRBV11-2,TRBJ2-1,-,TGTGCCAGCAGCTTAGCCCCCTTGAGCTCCTACAATGAGCAGTTCTTC,CASSLAPLSSYNEQFF
-,TRBV2,TRBJ2-7,-,TGTGCCAGCACCTCCGGGTTGTACGAGCAGTACTTC,CASTSGLYEQYF
-,TRBV24-1,TRBJ2-6,-,TGTGCCACCAGCGCTCCCGGGAGCTCTGGGGCCAACGTCCTGACTTTC,CATSAPGSSGANVLTF
-,TRBV5-3,TRBJ2-7,TRBD2,TGTGCCAGAAGCTTGGAGACTAGCGGGGGTTCAGCCTACGAGCAGTACTTC,CARSLETSGGSAYEQYF
-,TRBV7-8,TRBJ2-1,TRBD2,TGTGCCAGCAGCTTAGAGGGACTAGTTGGCAATGAGCAGTTCTTC,CASSLEGLVGNEQFF
-,TRBV18,TRBJ2-4,-,TGTGCCAGCTCACCACCGAATCGGGGTTCGGCCAAAAACATTCAGTACTTC,CASSPPNRGSAKNIQYF
-,TRBV6-5,TRBJ2-6,-,TGTGCCAGCAGAAGAGAGCTCTCTGGGGCCAACGTCCTGACTTTC,CASRRELSGANVLTF
-,TRBV13,TRBJ2-1,TRBD2,TGTGCCAGCAGGGGTAGCGGGGCGAGCTCCTACAATGAGCAGTTCTTC,CASRGSGASSYNEQFF
-,TRBV7-2,TRBJ2-3,TRBD2,TGTGCCAGCAGCGGCCGGCGGGGGTCCACAGATACGCAGTATTTT,CASSGRRGSTDTQYF
once,TRBV7-9,TRBJ1-1,-,TGTGCCAGCAGCTTGTCTGGACAGAACACTGAAGCTTTCTTT,CASSLSGQNTEAFF
-,TRBV6-2/TRBV6-3,TRBJ1-1,TRBD1,TGTGCCAGCAGTTACTCACAGGGGTTGTTCACTGAAGCTTTCTTT,CASSYSQGLFTEAFF
once,TRBV9,TRBJ2-1,TRBD2,TGTGCCAGCAGCGGGACTAGCGGGGGGCACGGTCAGTTCTTC,CASSGTSGGHGQFF
-,TRBV3-1/TRBV3-2,TRBJ1-2,TRBD1,TGTGCCAGCAGCCGGGGACAGGGGATCAACTATGGCTACACCTTC,CASSRGQGINYGYTF
-,TRBV2,TRBJ1-1,-,TGTGCCAGTTCTCCACAGGAGAGCTTTGTATCTGAAGCTTTCTTT,CASSPQESFVSEAFF
few,TRBV3-1/TRBV3-2,TRBJ1-1,-,TGTGCCAGCAGCCAGGGTGCGGCTGAAGCTTTCTTT,CASSQGAAEAFF
-,TRBV7-2,TRBJ2-1,-,TGTGCCAGCAGCTCCCGGAAGCTAGCATCCTACAATGAGCAGTTCTTC,CASSSRKLASYNEQFF
few,TRBV7-9,TRBJ2-3,TRBD2,TGTGCCAGCAGCTTCAGGACTAGCGGGGGCTCAAGGGGGACAGATACGCAGTATTTT,CASSFRTSGGSRGTDTQYF
-,TRBV7-2,TRBJ1-5,-,TGTGCCAGCAGCTTAGTTACAGGGATTATACAGCCCCAGCATTTT,CASSLVTGIIQPQHF
-,TRBV29-1,TRBJ2-3,TRBD2,TGCAGCGTTGAATCGACTAGCGGGGGGGCAGGAACGCAGTATTTT,CSVESTSGGAGTQYF
-,TRBV7-2,TRBJ2-3,-,TGTGCCAGCAGCTTAGGTTATCGTAGTTTAGGCAGGGACACAGATACGCAGTATTTT,CASSLGYRSLGRDTDTQYF
-,TRBV18,TRBJ1-1,TRBD1,TGTGCCAGCTCATCTACAGGGGGGAACACTGAAGCTTTCTTT,CASSSTGGNTEAFF
-,TRBV4-2,TRBJ2-7,-,TGTGCCAGCAGCCAAGAACGTCCCGGGCAGGGGGGCGACGAGCAGTACTTC,CASSQERPGQGGDEQYF
-,TRBV9,TRBJ2-7,-,TGTGCCAGCAGCGTAGGACAGGACAACTACGAGCAGTACTTC,CASSVGQDNYEQYF
-,TRBV4-1,TRBJ2-2,-,TGCGCCAGCAGCCAAGAATCCGTGACTACACTGTCCGGGGAGCTGTTTTTT,CASSQESVTTLSGELFF
-,TRBV6-2/TRBV6-3,TRBJ1-3,-,TGTGCCAGCAGTTACTCGGGGCGTTCTGGAAACACCATATATTTT,CASSYSGRSGNTIYF
-,TRBV3-1/TRBV3-2,TRBJ1-1,-,TGTGCCAGCAGCCGGCAGGGTCGGCGGGCTTTCTTT,CASSRQGRRAFF
-,TRBV28,TRBJ1-5,-,TGTGCCAGCATCAATAGCAATCAGCCCCAGCATTTT,CASINSNQPQHF
-,TRBV7-9,TRBJ1-2,TRBD1,TGTGCGTCCCGGGGACAGGGGGCAAAGGTCTATGGCTACACCTTC,CASRGQGAKVYGYTF
-,TRBV7-6,TRBJ1-2,-,TGTGCCAGCAGCTTATGGAGGGATGATGGCTACACCTTC,CASSLWRDDGYTF
-,TRBV2,TRBJ2-5,-,TGTGCCAGCAGTGAAGTGTCCCCGGGGGGCGGAGAGACCCAGTACTTC,CASSEVSPGGGETQYF
-,TRBV7-9,TRBJ1-3,-,TGTGCCAGCAGCTTAATGCAGATTGCTGGAAACACCATATATTTT,CASSLMQIAGNTIYF
-,TRBV7-6,TRBJ2-5,TRBD2,TGTGCCAGCAGCTTAGCGCGGGGGATCCAAGAGACCCAGTACTTC,CASSLARGIQETQYF
few,TRBV19,TRBJ1-6,-,TGTGCCAGTAGTGACCCAGGCTCACCCCTCCACTTT,CASSDPGSPLHF
-,TRBV27,TRBJ1-1,-,TGTGCCAGCAGTTTAAATAGGGGCGCTGAAGCTTTCTTT,CASSLNRGAEAFF